This T cell receptor beta chain was obtained from a study of vaccination and CD4 T cells after COVID-19 (dated by TCRdb to 2021 to 2024). Some background on the complete study: Every convalescent patient had a positive nasal swab PCR test for SARS-CoV-2, with mild disease in several patients and severe disease in one. The convalescent cohort comprised six males and four females, including two Hispanic individuals, seven Caucasians, two Asians and one multiracial person. Each participant got two doses of either the Pfizer-BioNTech BNT162b2 vaccine (n=8) or the Moderna mRNA-1273 vaccine (n=2). Post-COVID blood samples from convalescent patients were collected a median of around 100 days after diagnosis, with a range of roughly 30 to 170 days. Post-vaccine blood samples were collected a median of about 72 days after the second vaccine dose, ranging from about 12 to 241 days. A few convalescent patients gave samples both early after vaccination (day 14) and late after vaccination (days 161 to 241). For stimulating the cultures, overlapping spike peptide pools were used, derived from SARS-CoV-2 as well as from the common cold coronaviruses HCoV-NL63, HCoV-OC43 and HCoV-229E. Control cultures received a CEFX viral epitope pool as the positive control, an HIV-1 Nef peptide pool as the negative control, or no peptide. The spike-specific CD4+ TCR repertoire was compared before and after mRNA vaccination in approximately 9 COVID-19 convalescent patients and several infection-naive healthy vaccine recipients.

The time point label for this specimen denotes: late sampling 161 to 241 days after vaccination in a few convalescent patients. The sample's treatment or condition label, in plain terms: roughly 10-day PBMC culture with coronavirus spike peptide pools or control peptides (ViraFEST assay). To expand antigen-specific T cells with peptide pools and then pick out the expanded clonotypes through TCR sequencing, the study relied on the ViraFEST assay. The positive SARS-CoV-2 PCR tests of the convalescent patients were dated from March to December 2020, before the Alpha, Beta and Delta variants emerged in the United States. Each well held 2 million to 2.5 million PBMCs cultured with roughly 10 ug/ml peptide pools in IMDM containing around 5.5% human AB serum and roughly 10 IU/ml IL-2. Half of the culture medium was replaced with fresh IL-2-containing medium on days 3 and 7. Once the cells had been in culture for less than 12 days, the EasySep CD4+ T cell isolation kit was used to isolate CD4+ T cells by negative selection. Ficoll-Paque Plus gradient centrifugation was used to isolate PBMCs from whole blood, and the isolated PBMCs were then either used fresh or cryopreserved at -140C. Triplicate wells were generally used for each culture condition.

Summary of the overall study and its limitations: Of the vaccine-specific clones found in convalescent patients, nearly all (304 of 307) were mono-reactive for SARS-CoV-2 spike instead of being cross-reactive with common cold coronaviruses. In convalescent patients, a median 86.3% of post-vaccine SARS-CoV-2-reactive clones were detected only after vaccination, and vaccine-specific priming was suggested by this finding. The median number of SARS-CoV-2-reactive clonotypes rose from about 23 after infection to roughly 38 after vaccination, but the change was not significant. The study included relatively few convalescent patients and did not analyze early timepoints after natural infection.

This clonotype was picked up a small number of times. What this receptor recognizes is not known. No much larger clonotype is one base removed from it; base qualities were not supplied. Here V drops 9 bases and J drops 2 bases, and the junction holds 6 bases not matched to any gene. Reading from cysteine to phenylalanine, the CDR3 counts 14 amino acids. Only the CDR3 part of the read is kept: 42 bases, read in frame from the first base. In the germline V gene, CDR1 corresponds to KGHDR and CDR2 to SFDVKD. To prepare the library, PCR was applied. DNA from cultured CD4+ T cells was subjected to TCR sequencing with the Oncomine TCR Beta short-read assay at the Johns Hopkins FTIC core. Genomic DNA was extracted from the cultured CD4+ T cells with the QIAamp micro DNA kit. Oncomine TCR Beta libraries made from cultured CD4+ T cells were pooled using unique dual indexes and sequenced on an Illumina iSeq 100. Processing in the source paper ran as follows. Non-productive sequences were removed, and CDR3s that did not start with C, did not end with F or W, or were shorter than 7 amino acids were discarded. Antigen-specific clonotypes were identified using the MANAFEST web application through comparison of peptide-stimulated wells with reference and other culture wells. To be called positive, a clone needed an FDR below 0.05, an odds ratio above 5, and a productive frequency above 0.1% in at least two of three replicate wells. Clonotypes that were significantly expanded in both SARS-CoV-2 spike wells and at least one common cold coronavirus spike condition were defined as cross-reactive. CDR3 homology was assessed with Levenshtein distances (stringdist) and unrooted phylogenetic trees (ape) in R version 3.6.1. TCRdb took the public reads, trimmed them with fastp at Q25, ran MiXCR for clone calling and kept in-frame beta chains. Under each unique CDR3 protein, matching rows form one entry showing the most common genes and DNA. These V and J calls rely on TCRdb rather than the paper's analysis. This sample lists tens of thousands of distinct CDR3 sequences; 43% were detected once. Jointly, the top ten make up 4% to 5% of the sample.

This receptor chain uses TRBV24-1 and TRBJ2-3; the central 8 bases match TRBD2. Sample: CD4+ T cells from blood, cultured in vitro, taken about 7 months after SARS-CoV-2 vaccination. This clonotype was obtained from a human donor who had recovered from COVID-19. The DNA is as follows: TGTGCCACCGCGGTAGCGGGGCTCACAGATACGCAGTATTTT. Translated, it gives CATAVAGLTDTQYF.